The 8 T cell receptor beta chains below were found in one sample sequenced in a study of blood T cells in healthy people across ages. Next came a second PCR, run for roughly 7 to 12 cycles, which used a sample-barcoded 5' primer along with a J-beta primer mix. TCRdb passed the 5' RACE reads through MiXCR, listing each CDR3 protein once. This sample has 760,000 or so distinct CDR3 sequences; 25% occur once, and the top ten carry 9.4%. The sample was also reused in another study, on T cells of mothers and their children.

Sequenced input: blood. The source is a boy under 18 in good health.

In its sample, this clonotype was seen a few times. This CDR3 reads CATSRERTSNQPQHF. For the CDR3, the DNA is TGTGCCACCAGCAGAGAAAGGACTTCCAATCAGCCCCAGCATTTT. The chain is built from TRBV15 and TRBJ1-5; D gene uncertain. From germline, CDR1 is LNHNV and CDR2 YYDKDF (reference sequence). V was clipped by 0 bases and J by 3 bases, with 9 bases between them. This CDR3 has 15 residues.

This clonotype was seen more than once but under ten times. This rearrangement joins TRBV19 to TRBJ2-1, with D possibly TRBD2 on 5 matching bases. Trimming cost V 5 bases and J 3 bases, with 17 bases left between them. The CDR3 has 16 amino acids. Germline CDR1 reads LNHDA; CDR2 reads SQIVND (reference sequence). The CDR3 loop reads CASSSGETIIYNEQFF. CDR3 bases: TGTGCCAGTAGTTCGGGTGAGACTATAATCTACAATGAGCAGTTCTTC.

The chain carries TRBV7-9 and TRBJ2-2; 8 bases agree with TRBD1. V was clipped by 3 bases and J by 7 bases; unmatched bases: 10. CDR3 length equals 16 residues. Germline-derived CDR1 and CDR2 are SEHNR and FQNEAQ (reference sequence). In nucleotides, the CDR3 is TGTGCCAGCAGCTTCGTAGGACAGGGTCGTTACGGGGAGCTGTTTTTT. This codes for CASSFVGQGRYGELFF.

Only a few counts were recorded for this clonotype. This chain uses TRBV5-1 with TRBJ2-1, with D possibly matching TRBD1 (6 bases). This CDR3 region has 14 residues. Germline CDR1 and CDR2: SGHRS and YFSETQ. Trimming stripped 4 bases from V and 7 bases from J, with 15 bases between. The CDR3 here is CASSRRTAENEQFF. The DNA of the CDR3 is TGCGCCAGCAGCCGAAGGACAGCGGAGAATGAGCAGTTCTTC.

The rearrangement uses TRBV6-2 or TRBV6-3 and TRBJ2-5; 12 bases align to TRBD2. The closer fit of TRBJ2-7 to the DNA end suggests the J call may be wrong. CDR1 is MNHEY, CDR2 SVGEGT, per germline. CDR3 length: 14 amino acids. The CDR3: CASSPSGGAHEQYF. For the CDR3, the DNA is TGTGCCAGCAGCCCTAGCGGGGGGGCCCACGAGCAGTACTTC.

This clonotype was recorded a few times. The CDR3 reads CAISESAQYNEQFF. CDR3 sequence (DNA): TGTGCCATCAGTGAGTCCGCCCAATACAATGAGCAGTTCTTC. The genes are TRBV10-3 and TRBJ2-1; D is uncertain. Trimming stripped 0 bases from V and 4 bases from J, with 7 bases between. Germline loops: CDR1 ENHRY, CDR2 SYGVKD. This CDR3 is built from 14 residues.

This clonotype has only a few counts. The CDR3 sequence is CSASATGDGYTF. CDR3 in DNA: TGCAGTGCTAGCGCCACAGGGGATGGCTACACCTTC. The gene calls are TRBV20-1 and TRBJ1-2; 7 bases fit TRBD1. After removal of 3 bases from V and 6 bases from J, the junction contained 4 bases not matched to a gene. CDR3 length: 12 residues. The germline gives CDR1 DFQATT, CDR2 SNEGSKA (reference sequence).

The chain carries TRBV25-1 and TRBJ2-5; no clear D gene. This CDR3 spans 11 amino acids. With 2 bases removed from V and 10 bases from J, the gap between germline ends came to 8 bases. Germline V lookup: CDR1 MGHDK, CDR2 SYGVNS. This chain's CDR3 is CASSERVGQYF. The CDR3, as DNA: TGTGCCAGCAGTGAACGTGTGGGCCAGTACTTC.